These T cell receptor beta chains were read from a single sample in a study of T cells in Graves' hyperthyroidism and ophthalmopathy. TCRdb re-called the multiplex PCR reads through MiXCR, storing one row per CDR3 protein. The sample consists of more than 500,000 distinct CDR3 sequences, about a sixth of them appearing once. Sequenced sample: blood. The receptors were sampled from a woman in her 30s with Graves' hyperthyroidism. Each CDR3 is given with its conserved first and last residue. The D gene is left open where the match is weak. Expanded clones are given a class, and other clones once, few, many or no size at all.

v_call,j_call,d_call,clone_size,cdr3_nt,cdr3_aa
TRBV29-1,TRBJ2-3,.,.,TGCAGCGTTGAAGTGGGGATTCACACAGATACGCAGTATTTT,CSVEVGIHTDTQYF
TRBV15,TRBJ2-7,TRBD1,many,TGTGCCACCATGCGTTCGGACAGGGCTTCGAGAGAGCAGTACTTC,CATMRSDRASREQYF
TRBV6-1,TRBJ1-1,.,many,TGTGCCAGCAGTGTAATGAACACTGAAGCTTTCTTT,CASSVMNTEAFF
TRBV20-1,TRBJ2-3,.,many,TGCAGTGCTAGGTCGCGTTATGAAGATACGCAGTATTTT,CSARSRYEDTQYF
TRBV7-9,TRBJ2-3,TRBD2,.,TGTGCCAGCAGCTTAGGGGCGGGAGTCGGAGATACGCAGTATTTT,CASSLGAGVGDTQYF
TRBV6-2/TRBV6-3,TRBJ2-5,.,few,TGTGCCAGCAGTTACCGAGCGGAGCAAGAGACCCAGTACTTC,CASSYRAEQETQYF
TRBV20-1,TRBJ2-7,.,.,TGCAGTGCCCCGGAGGGGGATTCCTACGAGCAGTACTTC,CSAPEGDSYEQYF
TRBV20-1,TRBJ2-7,.,many,TGCAGTGCTCCGGGAGGGGGCGGAGAGCAGTACTTC,CSAPGGGGEQYF
TRBV6-1,TRBJ1-2,TRBD1,many,TGTGCCAGCACCCCGACAGGGGGCTATGGCTACACCTTC,CASTPTGGYGYTF
TRBV20-1,TRBJ1-1,.,few,TGCAGTGCTAGGGGGACGGAGAACACTGAAGCTTTCTTT,CSARGTENTEAFF
TRBV24-1,TRBJ1-4,TRBD1,many,TGTGCCACCAGTGATCCCAGACAGGGTGGAGAAAAACTGTTTTTT,CATSDPRQGGEKLFF
TRBV3-1,TRBJ2-7,TRBD2,.,TGTGCCAGCAGCCAAGATCGAGAGGGACTAAACTCCTACGAGCAGTACTTC,CASSQDREGLNSYEQYF
TRBV9,TRBJ2-7,.,few,TGTGCCAGCAGCGTAGAGGGGAGCTCCTACGAGCAGTACTTC,CASSVEGSSYEQYF
TRBV2,TRBJ2-3,TRBD1,many,TGTGCCAGCAATGGACAGGGGGAAGATACGCAGTATTTT,CASNGQGEDTQYF
TRBV28,TRBJ1-5,TRBD1,many,TGTGCCAGCAGTTCACGGGACAGGGGCCATCAGCCCCAGCATTTT,CASSSRDRGHQPQHF
TRBV6-2/TRBV6-3,TRBJ2-3,.,few,TGTGCCAGCGGTCGGGATTCGAGCACAGATACGCAGTATTTT,CASGRDSSTDTQYF
TRBV28,TRBJ2-7,.,many,TGTGCCAGCAGTCAGGGGTCCCACGAGCAGTACTTC,CASSQGSHEQYF
TRBV7-8,TRBJ1-6,.,many,TGTGCCAGCAGCTCCCCCGGGGGGGATAATTCACCCCTCCACTTT,CASSSPGGDNSPLHF
TRBV2,TRBJ2-2,.,many,TGTGCCAGCAGTGAGGGGACCACGAACACCGGGGAGCTGTTTTTT,CASSEGTTNTGELFF
TRBV9,TRBJ2-4,.,few,TGTGCCAGCAGCCTCGGGACCGAGGACATTCAGTACTTC,CASSLGTEDIQYF
TRBV7-2,TRBJ1-2,TRBD1,many,TGTGCCAGCAGCTCAGGACAGGGAGTGGGCTATGGCTACACCTTC,CASSSGQGVGYGYTF
TRBV6-2/TRBV6-3,TRBJ2-7,.,many,TGTGCCAGTTCGACCGAGACCTACGAGCAGTACTTC,CASSTETYEQYF
TRBV5-1,TRBJ2-7,TRBD1,many,TGCGCCAGCAGCTTGAGAGGACAGGATGACGAGCAGTACTTC,CASSLRGQDDEQYF
TRBV2,TRBJ2-3,TRBD1,many,TGTGCCAGCAGTGAAGCCAGGTCCACAGGGGAGCAGTATTTT,CASSEARSTGEQYF
TRBV18,TRBJ2-2,.,many,TGTGCCAGCTCAAGCGGGCTAGCATCCGGGGAGCTGTTTTTT,CASSSGLASGELFF
TRBV2,TRBJ2-1,TRBD2,many,TGTGCCACCTGGGGGACTAGCGGGATTAATGAGCAGTTCTTC,CATWGTSGINEQFF
TRBV7-2,TRBJ2-7,TRBD2,many,TGTGCCAGCAGCTTAGCGGGAGGGCCGGACGAGCAGTACTTC,CASSLAGGPDEQYF
TRBV3-1,TRBJ1-4,.,few,TGTGCCAGCAGCCGAGGATTTACTAATGAAAAACTGTTTTTT,CASSRGFTNEKLFF
TRBV12-3/TRBV12-4,TRBJ2-2,.,.,TGTGCCAGCACCTTAGAGAGGTGGGAGCTGTTTTTT,CASTLERWELFF
TRBV5-1,TRBJ2-7,.,.,TGCGCCAGCAAGTTGGACTCAGCGGTCAATGAGCAGTACTTC,CASKLDSAVNEQYF
TRBV6-5,TRBJ2-1,TRBD2,many,TGTGCCAGCAGTTACGGTCAACTCGCTAGCGGGAGTTACAATGAGCAGTTCTTC,CASSYGQLASGSYNEQFF
TRBV20-1,TRBJ2-1,.,many,TGCAGTGCTAGTAGTCTGAGCTCCTACAATGAGCAGTTCTTC,CSASSLSSYNEQFF
TRBV7-9,TRBJ2-7,TRBD1,many,TGTGCCAGCAGCCCCAGGACAGGCGAGCAGTACTTC,CASSPRTGEQYF
TRBV7-9,TRBJ2-1,TRBD2,many,TGTGCCAGCAGCCGGCGGATGGCGCCGGGGGGTGAGCAGTTCTTC,CASSRRMAPGGEQFF
TRBV19,TRBJ2-7,.,few,TGTGCCAGTAGTATAGAGGCCGGCGGACTAACTCTCTCCTACGAGCAGTACTTC,CASSIEAGGLTLSYEQYF
TRBV20-1,TRBJ2-7,TRBD2,many,TGCAGTGCTAGGGATGTTTCGCGGGAGTTTCTGAACGAGCAGTACTTC,CSARDVSREFLNEQYF
TRBV12-5,TRBJ2-1,TRBD2,.,TGTGCTAGTGGTTTGGGGACTAGCAAGTTCTTC,CASGLGTSKFF
TRBV30,TRBJ1-1,.,.,TGTGCCTGGAGTGTTTGGGAGGGCACTGAAGCTTTCTTT,CAWSVWEGTEAFF
TRBV12-3/TRBV12-4,TRBJ1-2,TRBD1,many,TGTGCCAGCAGTTCACGCAACAGGGGGACAAACTATGGCTACACCTTC,CASSSRNRGTNYGYTF
TRBV20-1,TRBJ2-1,.,few,TGCAGTGCTAGAGATCGGTGGGACTCGGATGAGCAGTTCTTC,CSARDRWDSDEQFF
TRBV12-3/TRBV12-4,TRBJ1-3,.,few,TGTGCCAGCAGTGATATCTCTGGAAACACCATATATTTT,CASSDISGNTIYF
TRBV27,TRBJ2-1,.,many,TGTGCCAGCAGTTTAAATCCGGGTTCCTTCTACAATGAGCAGTTCTTC,CASSLNPGSFYNEQFF
TRBV7-3,TRBJ1-5,TRBD1,.,TGTGCCAGCAGCCCCCCAGGGGGACCCCAGCATTTT,CASSPPGGPQHF
TRBV15,TRBJ2-1,TRBD2,many,TGTGCCACCAGCAGAGATACTAGCGGGAGCAATGAGCAGTTCTTC,CATSRDTSGSNEQFF